A selection of T cell receptor beta chains follows, all from one sample in a study of T cell responses to AZD1222 COVID-19 vaccine. Assay: immunoSEQ multiplex PCR; the TCRdb copy retains only in-frame clones and omits some. The sample shows 140,000 or so clones, 85% to 90% of them seen only once. The source was peripheral blood, collected on day 0 of AZD1222 vaccination. Receptors were obtained from an adult in good health. CDR3s include the opening cysteine and the closing phenylalanine or tryptophan. The order of the fields is CDR3 protein, CDR3 DNA, clone size, D gene, J gene, V gene. D genes are given only for firm matches. Size values are once, few and many counts, or a class for expanded clones, and some rows have none.

CASSSWTGVDEQFF,TGTGCCAGCAGCTCATGGACAGGGGTTGATGAGCAGTTCTTC,-,TRBD1,TRBJ2-1,TRBV27
CATGPLGPPESGYTF,TGTGCCACAGGGCCCCTCGGGCCTCCGGAATCAGGCTACACCTTC,-,-,TRBJ1-2,TRBV9
CATSRDVVNTEAFF,TGTGCCACCAGCAGAGATGTGGTGAACACTGAAGCTTTCTTT,-,-,TRBJ1-1,TRBV15
CASTTWTAQARHYGYTF,TGTGCCAGTACCACCTGGACAGCCCAAGCCCGACACTATGGCTACACCTTC,-,-,TRBJ1-2,TRBV19
CASSLERGPNNEQFF,TGTGCCAGCAGCTTGGAACGGGGGCCAAACAATGAGCAGTTCTTC,-,-,TRBJ2-1,TRBV5-8
CASSEFGQSYNEQFF,TGTGCCAGCAGTGAATTCGGGCAGTCCTACAATGAGCAGTTCTTC,-,-,TRBJ2-1,TRBV6-4
CANNRDYGYTF,TGTGCCAATAACAGAGACTATGGCTACACCTTC,-,-,TRBJ1-2,TRBV2
CASSWDRGGYGYTF,TGTGCCAGCAGTTGGGACAGGGGAGGCTATGGCTACACCTTC,-,TRBD1,TRBJ1-2,TRBV6-2/TRBV6-3
CASSQGTSEGETQYF,TGTGCCAGCAGCCAGGGGACTAGCGAGGGAGAGACCCAGTACTTC,-,TRBD2,TRBJ2-5,TRBV3-1/TRBV3-2
CASSYRSSYEQYF,TGTGCCAGCAGTTATCGGAGTTCCTACGAGCAGTACTTC,-,-,TRBJ2-7,TRBV27
CASSQDRDLLRPGNTIYF,TGCGCCAGCAGCCAAGATCGGGACCTCCTTCGACCTGGAAACACCATATATTTT,-,-,TRBJ1-3,TRBV4-3
CASSQEQGNTIYF,TGTGCCAGCAGCCAAGAACAGGGAAACACCATATATTTT,-,-,TRBJ1-3,TRBV3-1/TRBV3-2
CASSFKGSTSGSLETQYF,TGCGCCAGCAGCTTCAAAGGGTCGACTAGCGGGAGCTTGGAGACCCAGTACTTC,-,TRBD2,TRBJ2-5,TRBV5-1
CASSQDTVQGAYNEQFF,TGTGCCAGCAGCCAAGATACAGTTCAGGGAGCCTACAATGAGCAGTTCTTC,once,-,TRBJ2-1,TRBV3-1/TRBV3-2